This T cell receptor beta chain is from a study of cytomegalovirus exposure and HLA in healthy donors. Whole-study results and caveats: Among TCR sequences, most were rare, though some public TCRs appeared in many donors. A few V segments could not be told apart, such as TRBV6-2 and TRBV6-3, and were left out. Analysis was carried out at a later point, and it linked a missense DCLRE1C variant to TCR beta V- and J-gene trimming. Immune exposure was documented only through CMV serostatus.

Vbeta (60) and Jbeta (13) primers were used in the PCR. Using immunoSEQ multiplex PCR, the repertoire was profiled, and TCRdb retains in-frame clones only, with some absent. The sample has 150,000 to 250,000 clones, roughly 72% seen once. Germline V gene sequence: CDR1 SGDLS, CDR2 YYNGEE. The CDR3 runs to 16 residues. J lost 4 bases, V lost 3 bases, and 10 bases had no gene match. With respect to this clone: Its target is not known.

The sequenced material came from PBMCs. The source is a man aged 25-45 years in good health and CMV-seronegative. The chain is built from TRBV9 and TRBJ2-3; 8 bases fit TRBD2. For the CDR3, the DNA is TGTGCCAGCAGCGCCCTAGCGGGTGGCACCGCAGATACGCAGTATTTT. This translates into CASSALAGGTADTQYF.